This paragraph covers one T cell receptor (beta chain) sequence. Its antigen is currently unknown. The CDR3 runs to 16 residues. Germline-derived CDR1 and CDR2 are SGHKS and YYEKEE (reference sequence). V gave up 2 bases and J gave up 5 bases; unmatched junction bases: 7. Every one of the participants with HIV received treatment in the United States. The libraries were made with immunoSEQ v3.0 at survey level. Repertoires were generated with immunoSEQ multiplex PCR, while TCRdb's copy carries only in-frame clones and drops some. The data show over 25,000 clones, with more than 75% seen just once and 3.5% to 5% held by the top ten. The data originate from a study of long-term antiretroviral therapy in people with HIV. Study results and limitations: Repertoires in HIV (unlike those of controls) had narrower CDR3 length ranges.

The chain employs TRBV5-5 and TRBJ2-2; 9 bases match TRBD1. This receptor was identified in a woman aged 18-29 years with HIV. Sequencing was performed on unsorted PBMCs, taken 0.5 years after starting antiretroviral therapy. The CDR3, as DNA: TGTGCCAGCAGCTTACTGGGACAGGGATGGACCGGGGAGCTGTTTTTT. This encodes CASSLLGQGWTGELFF.